This entry features one T cell receptor beta chain sequence. CDR3 length equals 16 residues. Germline V gives CDR1 DFQATT, CDR2 SNEGSKA (reference sequence). J lost 5 bases, V lost 6 bases, and 11 bases had no gene match. The sample originates from a study of early T cells in non-severe SARS-CoV-2 infection. The TCR library protocol attached unique molecular identifiers to the individual cDNA molecules. TCRdb reprocessed the 5' RACE reads with MiXCR, giving one entry per CDR3 protein. The sample holds about 55,000 distinct CDR3 sequences, 6.6% seen once. Here the sequenced sample was whole blood, taken at baseline. J is TRBJ2-1 and V is TRBV20-1; 12 positions match TRBD2. This TCR derives from an adult who was a healthcare worker with PCR-confirmed SARS-CoV-2 infection or an uninfected control (not recorded which). This chain's CDR3 is CSAPSGGAWRNNEQFF. DNA for the CDR3: TGCAGTGCGCCTAGCGGGGGGGCCTGGAGAAACAATGAGCAGTTCTTC.